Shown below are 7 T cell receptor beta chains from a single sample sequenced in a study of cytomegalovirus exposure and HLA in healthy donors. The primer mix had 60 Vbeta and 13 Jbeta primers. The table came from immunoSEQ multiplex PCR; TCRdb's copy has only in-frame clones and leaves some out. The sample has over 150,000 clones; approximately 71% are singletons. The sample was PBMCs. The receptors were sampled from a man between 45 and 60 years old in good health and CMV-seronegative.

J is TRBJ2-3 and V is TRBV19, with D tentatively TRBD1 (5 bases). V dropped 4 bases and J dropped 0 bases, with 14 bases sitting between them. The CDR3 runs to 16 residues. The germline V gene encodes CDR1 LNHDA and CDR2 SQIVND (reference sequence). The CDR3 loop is CASSTTALISTDTQYF. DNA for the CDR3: TGTGCCAGTAGTACGACAGCCTTAATTAGCACAGATACGCAGTATTTT.

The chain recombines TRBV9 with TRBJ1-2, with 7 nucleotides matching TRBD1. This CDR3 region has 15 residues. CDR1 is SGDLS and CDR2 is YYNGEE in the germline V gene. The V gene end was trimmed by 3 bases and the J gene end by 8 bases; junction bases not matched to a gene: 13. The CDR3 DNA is TGTGCCAGCAGCGCAGTAGTTACAGGGGTGGAAGGCTACACCTTC. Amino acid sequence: CASSAVVTGVEGYTF.

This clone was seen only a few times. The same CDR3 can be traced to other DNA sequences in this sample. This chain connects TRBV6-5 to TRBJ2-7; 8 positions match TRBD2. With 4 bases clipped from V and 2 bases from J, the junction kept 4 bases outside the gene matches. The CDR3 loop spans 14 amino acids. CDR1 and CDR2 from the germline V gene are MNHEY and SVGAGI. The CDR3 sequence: CASSSPGGPYEQYF. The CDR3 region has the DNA TGTGCCAGCAGTTCCCCGGGAGGGCCCTACGAGCAGTACTTC.

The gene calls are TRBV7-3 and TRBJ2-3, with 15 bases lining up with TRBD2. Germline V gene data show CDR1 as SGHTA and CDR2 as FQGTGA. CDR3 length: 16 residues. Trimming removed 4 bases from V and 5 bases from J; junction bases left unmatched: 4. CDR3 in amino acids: CASSWTSGGAGDTQYF. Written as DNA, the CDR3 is TGTGCCAGCAGCTGGACTAGCGGGGGGGCGGGAGATACGCAGTATTTT.

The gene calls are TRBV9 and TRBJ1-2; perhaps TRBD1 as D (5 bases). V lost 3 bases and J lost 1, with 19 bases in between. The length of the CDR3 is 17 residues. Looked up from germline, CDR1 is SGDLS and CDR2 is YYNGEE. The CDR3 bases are TGTGCCAGCAGCGCGACCGGACAAGGACGGTTTAACTATGGCTACACCTTC. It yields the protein CASSATGQGRFNYGYTF. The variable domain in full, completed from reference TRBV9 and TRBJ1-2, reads DSGVTQTPKHLITATGQRVTLRCSPRSGDLSVYWYQQSLDQGLQFLIQYYNGEERAKGNILERFSAQQFPDLHSELNLSSLELGDSALYFCASSATGQGRFNYGYTFGSGTRLTVV.

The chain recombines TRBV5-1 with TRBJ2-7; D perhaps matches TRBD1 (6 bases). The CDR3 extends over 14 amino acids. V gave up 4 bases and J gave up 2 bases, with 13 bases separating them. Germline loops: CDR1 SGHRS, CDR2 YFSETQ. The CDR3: CASSKQGFPYEQYF. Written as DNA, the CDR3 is TGCGCCAGCAGCAAACAGGGTTTTCCCTACGAGCAGTACTTC.

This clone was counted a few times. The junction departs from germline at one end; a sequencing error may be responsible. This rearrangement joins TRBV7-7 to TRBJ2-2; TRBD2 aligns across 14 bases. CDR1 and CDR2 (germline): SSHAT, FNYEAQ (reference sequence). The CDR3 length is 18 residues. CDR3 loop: CASSLRLAGGPNTGELFF. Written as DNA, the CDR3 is TGTGCTAGCAGCTTAAGACTAGCGGGGGGGCCAAACACCGGGGAGCTGTTTTTT.